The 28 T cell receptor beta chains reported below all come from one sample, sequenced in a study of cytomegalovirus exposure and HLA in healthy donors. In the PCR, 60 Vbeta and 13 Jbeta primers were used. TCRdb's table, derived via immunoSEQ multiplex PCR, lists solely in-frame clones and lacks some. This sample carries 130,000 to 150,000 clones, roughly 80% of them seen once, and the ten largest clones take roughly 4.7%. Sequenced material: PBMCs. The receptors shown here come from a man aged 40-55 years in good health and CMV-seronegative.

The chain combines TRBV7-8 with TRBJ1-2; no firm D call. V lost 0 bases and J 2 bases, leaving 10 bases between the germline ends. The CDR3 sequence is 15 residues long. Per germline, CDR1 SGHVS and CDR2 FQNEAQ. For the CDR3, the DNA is TGTGCCAGCAGCTTAGCGGGGAGCCAGAACTATGGCTACACCTTC. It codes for CASSLAGSQNYGYTF.

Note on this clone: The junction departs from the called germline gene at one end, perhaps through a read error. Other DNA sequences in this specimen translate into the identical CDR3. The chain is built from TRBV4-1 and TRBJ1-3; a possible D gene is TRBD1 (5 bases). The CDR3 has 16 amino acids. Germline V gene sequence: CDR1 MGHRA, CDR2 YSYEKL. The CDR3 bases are TGCGCCAGTAGCCTCGTCCCAGGGAAAGGAGGAAACACCATATATTTT. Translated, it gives CASSLVPGKGGNTIYF.

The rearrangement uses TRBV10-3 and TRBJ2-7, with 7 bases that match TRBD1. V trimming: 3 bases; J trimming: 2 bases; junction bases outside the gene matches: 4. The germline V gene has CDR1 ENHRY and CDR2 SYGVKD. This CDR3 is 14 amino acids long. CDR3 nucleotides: TGTGCCATCAGTGACGGGCAGGGGGCCTACGAGCAGTACTTC. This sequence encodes CAISDGQGAYEQYF.

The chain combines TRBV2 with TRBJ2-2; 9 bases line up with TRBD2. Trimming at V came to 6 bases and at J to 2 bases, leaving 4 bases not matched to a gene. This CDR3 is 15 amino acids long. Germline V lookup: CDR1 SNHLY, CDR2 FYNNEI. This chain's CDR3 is CASRVLAGNTGELFF. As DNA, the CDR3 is TGTGCCAGCAGAGTCCTAGCGGGAAACACCGGGGAGCTGTTTTTT.

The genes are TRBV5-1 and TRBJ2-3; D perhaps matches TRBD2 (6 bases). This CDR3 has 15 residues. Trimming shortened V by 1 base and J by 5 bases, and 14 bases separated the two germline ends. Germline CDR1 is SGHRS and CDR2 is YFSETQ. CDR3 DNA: TGCGCCAGCAGCTTGAGCCGGGACTTCGGAGATACGCAGTATTTT. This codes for CASSLSRDFGDTQYF.

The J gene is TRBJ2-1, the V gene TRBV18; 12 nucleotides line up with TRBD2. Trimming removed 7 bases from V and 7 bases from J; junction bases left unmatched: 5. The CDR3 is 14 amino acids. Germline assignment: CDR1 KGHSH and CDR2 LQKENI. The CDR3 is CASFDGLAGNEQFF. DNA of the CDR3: TGTGCCAGCTTCGACGGACTAGCGGGGAATGAGCAGTTCTTC.

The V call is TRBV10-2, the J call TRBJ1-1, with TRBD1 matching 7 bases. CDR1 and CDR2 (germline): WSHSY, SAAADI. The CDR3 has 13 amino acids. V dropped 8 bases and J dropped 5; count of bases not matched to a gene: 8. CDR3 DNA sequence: TGCGCCAGCGCATACAGGGGAGAAACTGAAGCTTTCTTT. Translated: CASAYRGETEAFF.

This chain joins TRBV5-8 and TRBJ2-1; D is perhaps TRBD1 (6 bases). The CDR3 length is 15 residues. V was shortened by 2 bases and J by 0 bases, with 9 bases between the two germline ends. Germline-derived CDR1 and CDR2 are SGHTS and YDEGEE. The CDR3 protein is CASSLTGTSYNEQFF. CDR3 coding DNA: TGTGCCAGCAGCTTAACAGGGACCTCCTACAATGAGCAGTTCTTC.

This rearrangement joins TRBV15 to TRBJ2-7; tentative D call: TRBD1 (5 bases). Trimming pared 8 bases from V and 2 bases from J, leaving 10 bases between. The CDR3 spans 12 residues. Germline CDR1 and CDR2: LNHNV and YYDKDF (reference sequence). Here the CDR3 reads CATSSTAYEQYF. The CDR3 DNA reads TGTGCCACCTCTTCGACAGCCTACGAGCAGTACTTC.

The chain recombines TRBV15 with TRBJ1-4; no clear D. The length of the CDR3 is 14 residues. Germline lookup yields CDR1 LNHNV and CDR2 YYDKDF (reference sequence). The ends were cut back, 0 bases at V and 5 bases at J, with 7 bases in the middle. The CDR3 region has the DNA TGTGCCACCAGCAGAGATCGCGGGAATGAAAAACTGTTTTTT. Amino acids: CATSRDRGNEKLFF.

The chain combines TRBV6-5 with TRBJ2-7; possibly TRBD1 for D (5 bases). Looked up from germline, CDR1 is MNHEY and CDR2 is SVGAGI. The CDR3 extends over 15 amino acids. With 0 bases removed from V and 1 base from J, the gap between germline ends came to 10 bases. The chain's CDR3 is CASSYSDSRSYEQYF. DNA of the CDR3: TGTGCCAGCAGTTACTCTGACAGCCGTTCCTACGAGCAGTACTTC.

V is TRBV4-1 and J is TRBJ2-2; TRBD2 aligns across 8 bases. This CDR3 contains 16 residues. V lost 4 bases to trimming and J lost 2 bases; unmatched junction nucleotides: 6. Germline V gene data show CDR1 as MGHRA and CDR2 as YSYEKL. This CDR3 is CASSRLLAANTGELFF. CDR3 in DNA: TGCGCCAGCAGCCGCTTACTAGCGGCTAACACCGGGGAGCTGTTTTTT.

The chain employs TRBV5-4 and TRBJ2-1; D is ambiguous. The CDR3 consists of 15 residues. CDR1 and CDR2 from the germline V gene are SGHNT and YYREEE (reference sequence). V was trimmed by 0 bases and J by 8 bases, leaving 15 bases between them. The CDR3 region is CASSLGPADIDEQFF. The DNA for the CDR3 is TGTGCCAGCAGCTTGGGACCCGCCGACATCGATGAGCAGTTCTTC.

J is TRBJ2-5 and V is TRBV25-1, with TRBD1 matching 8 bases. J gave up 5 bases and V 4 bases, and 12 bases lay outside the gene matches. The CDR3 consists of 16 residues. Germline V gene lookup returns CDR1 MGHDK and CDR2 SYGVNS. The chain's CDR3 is CASSARTGLRGETQYF. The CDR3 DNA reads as TGTGCCAGCAGTGCCCGGACAGGGTTGAGGGGGGAGACCCAGTACTTC.

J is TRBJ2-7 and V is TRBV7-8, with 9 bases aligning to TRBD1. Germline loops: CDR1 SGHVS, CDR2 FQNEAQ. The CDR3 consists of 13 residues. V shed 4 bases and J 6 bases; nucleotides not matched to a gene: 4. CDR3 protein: CASSSDRGSEQYF. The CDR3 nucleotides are TGTGCCAGCAGCTCGGACAGGGGTAGCGAGCAGTACTTC.

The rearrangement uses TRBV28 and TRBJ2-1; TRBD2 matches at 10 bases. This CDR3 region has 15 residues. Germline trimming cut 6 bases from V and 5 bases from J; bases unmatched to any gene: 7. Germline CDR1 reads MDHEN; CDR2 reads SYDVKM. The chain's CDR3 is CASSSGGAGDNEQFF. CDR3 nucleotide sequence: TGTGCCAGCAGCAGCGGGGGGGCAGGCGACAATGAGCAGTTCTTC.

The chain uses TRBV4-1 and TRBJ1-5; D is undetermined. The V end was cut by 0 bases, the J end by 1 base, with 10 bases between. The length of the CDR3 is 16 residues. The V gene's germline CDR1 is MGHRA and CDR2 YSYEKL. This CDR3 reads CASSQDPGGSNQPQHF. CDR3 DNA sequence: TGCGCCAGCAGCCAAGATCCCGGCGGAAGCAATCAGCCCCAGCATTTT.

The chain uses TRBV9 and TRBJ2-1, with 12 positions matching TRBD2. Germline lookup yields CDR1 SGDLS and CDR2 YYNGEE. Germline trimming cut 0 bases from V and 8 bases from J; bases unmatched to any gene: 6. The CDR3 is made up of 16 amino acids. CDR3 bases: TGTGCCAGCAGCGTAGTATCTAGCGGGGGGGCCGATGAGCAGTTCTTC. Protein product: CASSVVSSGGADEQFF. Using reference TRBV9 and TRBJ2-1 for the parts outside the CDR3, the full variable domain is DSGVTQTPKHLITATGQRVTLRCSPRSGDLSVYWYQQSLDQGLQFLIQYYNGEERAKGNILERFSAQQFPDLHSELNLSSLELGDSALYFCASSVVSSGGADEQFFGPGTRLTVL.

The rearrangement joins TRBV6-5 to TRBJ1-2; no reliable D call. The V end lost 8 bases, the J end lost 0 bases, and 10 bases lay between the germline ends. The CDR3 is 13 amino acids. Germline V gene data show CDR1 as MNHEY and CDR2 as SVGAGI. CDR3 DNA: TGTGCCAGCTTTAGCACCGCTAACTATGGCTACACCTTC. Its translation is CASFSTANYGYTF.

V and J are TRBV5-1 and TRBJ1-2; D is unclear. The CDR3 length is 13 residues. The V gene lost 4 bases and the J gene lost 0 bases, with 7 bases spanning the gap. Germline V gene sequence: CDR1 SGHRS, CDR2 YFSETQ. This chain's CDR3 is CASSPGSNYGYTF. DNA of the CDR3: TGCGCCAGCAGCCCCGGTTCTAACTATGGCTACACCTTC.

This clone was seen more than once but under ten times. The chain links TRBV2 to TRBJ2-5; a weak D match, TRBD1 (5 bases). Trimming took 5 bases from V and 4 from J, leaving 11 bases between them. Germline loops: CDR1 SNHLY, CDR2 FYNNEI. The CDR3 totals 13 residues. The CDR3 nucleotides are TGTGCCAGCAGTAGAGACAGTCTAGAGACCCAGTACTTC. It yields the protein CASSRDSLETQYF.

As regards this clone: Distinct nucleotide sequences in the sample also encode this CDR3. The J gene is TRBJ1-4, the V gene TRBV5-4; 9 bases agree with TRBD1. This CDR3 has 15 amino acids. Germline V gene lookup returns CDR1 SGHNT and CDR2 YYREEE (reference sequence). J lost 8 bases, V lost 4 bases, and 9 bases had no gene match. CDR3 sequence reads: CASSLSGTGSEKLFF. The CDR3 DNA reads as TGTGCCAGCAGCCTCTCCGGGACAGGGAGCGAAAAACTGTTTTTT.

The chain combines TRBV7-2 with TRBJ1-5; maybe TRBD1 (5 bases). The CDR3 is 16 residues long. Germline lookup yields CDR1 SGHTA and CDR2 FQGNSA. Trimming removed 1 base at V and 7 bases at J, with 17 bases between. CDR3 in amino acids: CASSLGYDSMPQPQHF. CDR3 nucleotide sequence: TGTGCCAGCAGCTTAGGGTACGACAGTATGCCCCAGCCCCAGCATTTT.

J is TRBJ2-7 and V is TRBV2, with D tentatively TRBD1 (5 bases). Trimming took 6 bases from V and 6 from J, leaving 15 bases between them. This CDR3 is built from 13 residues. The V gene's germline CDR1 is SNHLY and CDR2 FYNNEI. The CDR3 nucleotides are TGTGCCAGCAGCCCTCAAAATAGGGGCGAGCAGTACTTC. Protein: CASSPQNRGEQYF.

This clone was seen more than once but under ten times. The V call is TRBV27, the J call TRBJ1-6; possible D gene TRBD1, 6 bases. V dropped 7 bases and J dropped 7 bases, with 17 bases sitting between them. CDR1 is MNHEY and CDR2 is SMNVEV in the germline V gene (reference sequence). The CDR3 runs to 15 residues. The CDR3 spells CASKPTGLYNSPLHF. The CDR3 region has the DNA TGTGCCAGCAAACCAACAGGGCTCTACAATTCACCCCTCCACTTT.

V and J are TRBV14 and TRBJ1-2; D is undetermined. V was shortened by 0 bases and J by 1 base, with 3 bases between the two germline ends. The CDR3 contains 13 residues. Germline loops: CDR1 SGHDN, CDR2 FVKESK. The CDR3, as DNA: TGTGCCAGCAGCCAAGATCTTAACTATGGCTACACCTTC. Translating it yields CASSQDLNYGYTF.

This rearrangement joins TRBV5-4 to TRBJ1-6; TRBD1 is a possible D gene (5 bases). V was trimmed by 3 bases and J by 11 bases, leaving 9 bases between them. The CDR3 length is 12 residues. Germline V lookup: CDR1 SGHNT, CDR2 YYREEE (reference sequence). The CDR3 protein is CASSSTDPPLHF. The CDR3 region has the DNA TGTGCCAGCAGCTCGACAGACCCACCCCTCCACTTT.

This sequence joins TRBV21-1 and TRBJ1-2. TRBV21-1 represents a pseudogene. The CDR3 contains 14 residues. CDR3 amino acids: CASSKDRQGEGYTF. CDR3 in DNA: TGTGCCAGCAGCAAAGATAGGCAAGGAGAAGGCTACACCTTC.